The next 7 T cell receptor beta chains were all read from a single sample in a study of beta chain features in type 1 diabetes. The isolated RNA, all of it, was reverse transcribed, so expressed TCRB transcripts were what got sequenced. Method: immunoSEQ multiplex PCR; TCRdb's copy keeps in-frame clones and lacks some. The sample carries fewer than 350,000 clones, about 8.5% recorded once. The specimen was central memory CD4+ T cells from blood. These TCRs come from a woman aged 18-29 years in good health.

The chain carries TRBV2 and TRBJ1-3; D ambiguous. CDR3 length equals 13 residues. From germline, CDR1 is SNHLY and CDR2 FYNNEI. V was cut by 6 bases and J by 3 bases, with 9 bases left in between. The CDR3 is CASRDTVGNTIYF. The CDR3 nucleotides read TGTGCCAGCAGGGATACTGTTGGAAACACCATATATTTT.

This clone was found many times. The rearrangement links TRBV5-1 to TRBJ2-4, with D possibly matching TRBD1 (5 bases). The ends were cut back, 0 bases at V and 9 bases at J, with 10 bases in the middle. The CDR3 has 13 residues. Germline V lookup: CDR1 SGHRS, CDR2 YFSETQ. The CDR3 here is CASSLAATGIQYF. CDR3 bases: TGCGCCAGCAGCTTGGCGGCAACAGGCATTCAGTACTTC.

The table lists this clone with many counts. CDR3 sequence reads: CASTFGTEAFF. The CDR3 DNA reads TGTGCCAGCACGTTCGGCACTGAAGCTTTCTTT. The chain couples TRBV28 to TRBJ1-1; D unclear. Germline CDR1 is MDHEN and CDR2 is SYDVKM. The V gene lost 7 bases and the J gene lost 4 bases, with 7 bases spanning the gap. The CDR3 is 11 amino acids.

This clone was seen at least ten times. V and J are TRBV10-3 and TRBJ1-6, with 7 bases fitting TRBD1. J gave up 11 bases and V 8 bases, and 9 bases lay outside the gene matches. Germline V lookup: CDR1 ENHRY, CDR2 SYGVKD. This CDR3 comprises 13 residues. CDR3 nucleotide sequence: TGTGCCATCCAGACAGGGAGTCCCCCACCCCTCCACTTT. This codes for CAIQTGSPPPLHF.

In its sample, this clone was seen a few times. This chain links TRBV6-5 with TRBJ1-5, with 8 bases identical to TRBD1. J gave up 4 bases and V 9 bases, and 5 bases lay outside the gene matches. Germline loops: CDR1 MNHEY, CDR2 SVGAGI. This CDR3 is built from 13 residues. The CDR3 protein is CASGTGLNQPQHF. The CDR3 region has the DNA TGTGCCAGTGGGACAGGCCTGAATCAGCCCCAGCATTTT.

This clone came up a few times. The chain recombines TRBV5-4 with TRBJ2-1; D is perhaps TRBD2 (6 bases). CDR3 length equals 17 residues. The V end lost 4 bases, the J end lost 4 bases, and 21 bases lay between the germline ends. Germline CDR1 reads SGHNT; CDR2 reads YYREEE (reference sequence). The CDR3 sequence: CASSPGGNLGRYNEQFF. The CDR3 region has the DNA TGTGCCAGCAGCCCCGGGGGTAATTTGGGACGATACAATGAGCAGTTCTTC.

The rearrangement uses TRBV5-8 and TRBJ2-3; no reliable D call. The germline CDR1 and CDR2 sequences are SGHTS and YDEGEE. The ends were cut back, 1 base at V and 0 bases at J, with 12 bases in the middle. The CDR3 is 16 residues long. The CDR3 sequence: CASSLRATPSTDTQYF. CDR3 sequence (DNA): TGTGCCAGCAGCTTGCGGGCTACCCCAAGCACAGATACGCAGTATTTT.